One and the same sample provided the 2 T cell receptor beta chains below, sequenced in a study of blood T cell repertoires in COVID-19. Here immunoSEQ multiplex PCR was the method, and the copy in TCRdb shows in-frame clones only, minus some. Of 100,000 to 150,000 clones in the sample, 75% to 90% were seen once. What was sequenced was peripheral blood. Receptor source: a man aged 50 to 59 with active or convalescent COVID-19.

V and J are TRBV30 and TRBJ1-1; D is undetermined. The germline CDR1 and CDR2 sequences are GTSNPN and SVGIG (reference sequence). The CDR3 runs to 13 residues. V was pared by 6 bases and J by 0 bases, with 11 bases between. CDR3 sequence reads: CACRWQLNTEAFF. The CDR3 nucleotides read TGTGCCTGCAGGTGGCAGTTGAACACTGAAGCTTTCTTT.

J is TRBJ1-3 and V is TRBV18; D possibly corresponds to TRBD1 (6 bases). Germline V gives CDR1 KGHSH, CDR2 LQKENI. This CDR3 region has 15 residues. V was clipped by 4 bases and J by 4 bases, with 14 bases between them. CDR3 in DNA: TGTGCCAGCTCACTAAATCGGGACATCGGAAACACCATATATTTT. The encoded protein is CASSLNRDIGNTIYF.